This paragraph reports one T cell receptor (beta chain). The antigen is unknown. These data originate in a study of cytomegalovirus exposure and HLA in healthy donors. Study-wide results and limits: Among the most significant clusters, several appeared linked to common viral pathogens in a later analysis. Another analysis was done later, and it associated approximately 15,000 TCR beta sequences with HLA alleles at 0.05 false discovery rate.

The primer mix had 60 Vbeta and 13 Jbeta primers. Repertoires were generated with immunoSEQ multiplex PCR, while TCRdb's copy carries only in-frame clones and drops some. The sample lists tens of thousands of clones; approximately 65% were seen once. Germline CDR1 reads SGHDT; CDR2 reads YYEEEE. Trimming removed 1 base from V and 4 bases from J; junction bases left unmatched: 5. This CDR3 region has 15 residues. The chain uses TRBV5-6 and TRBJ2-5; 9 bases map to TRBD2. The receptor was derived from a woman aged 25 to 39 in good health and CMV-seropositive. The sample comprised PBMCs. Here the CDR3 DNA reads TGTGCCAGCAGCTTGTTTCTAGCGGGGAGAGAGACCCAGTACTTC. This translates into CASSLFLAGRETQYF.